The 5 T cell receptor beta chains below all came from one sample that was sequenced in a study of T cells in Graves' hyperthyroidism and ophthalmopathy. Authors of the study amplified TCR beta CDR3 regions from RNA transcripts. A set of HTBI primers served as the primers for a first-round RT-PCR of the TCR CDR3. TCRdb re-called the multiplex PCR reads with MiXCR, one entry per CDR3 protein. Here the sample spans 500,000 to 600,000 distinct CDR3 sequences, just over 45% being singletons. Sequenced input: peripheral blood or thyroid tissue (not recorded which). Receptor source: a woman between 18 and 29 years old with Graves' hyperthyroidism.

A single count supports this clonotype. V and J are TRBV24-1 and TRBJ2-2; 9 bases align to TRBD2. The CDR3 spans 11 residues. Looked up from germline, CDR1 is KGHDR and CDR2 is SFDVKD. The CDR3 reads CDLAGAGELFF. In DNA, the CDR3 is TGTGACTTAGCGGGAGCCGGGGAGCTGTTTTTT.

The chain links TRBV9 to TRBJ1-5, with 8 bases that match TRBD1. The V segment lost 4 bases and the J segment 2 bases; nucleotides outside the gene matches: 11. Per germline, CDR1 SGDLS and CDR2 YYNGEE. The CDR3 runs to 17 residues. CDR3 DNA sequence: TGTGCCAGCAGCCCTGACGGGACAGGATGGGGCAATCAGCCCCAGCATTTT. As protein: CASSPDGTGWGNQPQHF.

In its sample, this clonotype was seen many times. CDR3 DNA: TGCGCCAGCAGCCAAGATCGTAGTGACAATCAGCCCCAGCATTTT. Translated, it gives CASSQDRSDNQPQHF. V and J are TRBV4-3 and TRBJ1-5; D gene ambiguous. The CDR3 consists of 15 residues. From germline, CDR1 is LGHNA and CDR2 YSLEER. Trimming left V 0 bases short and J 3 bases short, with 9 bases between.

This chain links TRBV7-3 with TRBJ1-1; possible D gene TRBD1, 5 bases. The germline CDR1 and CDR2 sequences are SGHTA and FQGTGA. V was cut by 7 bases and J by 3 bases, with 15 bases left in between. The CDR3 loop spans 14 amino acids. For the CDR3, the DNA is TGTGCCAGCAAGGGGCGGGAGGGGTACACTGAAGCTTTCTTT. Protein: CASKGREGYTEAFF.

The genes are TRBV12-3 or TRBV12-4 and TRBJ1-5; tentatively, D is TRBD1 (5 bases). V was shortened by 4 bases and J by 9 bases, with 13 bases between the two germline ends. This CDR3 comprises 13 residues. The CDR3 sequence: CASSSAGILPQHF. The DNA for the CDR3 is TGTGCCAGCAGTTCCGCAGGGATCCTGCCCCAGCATTTT.